This T cell receptor (beta chain) is drawn from a study of blood T cell repertoires in COVID-19. Study in general: The analysed material was cDNA or gDNA that came from T cells, B-cell-depleted T cells, or PBMCs.

This clone came up a few times. The V gene's germline CDR1 is MDHEN and CDR2 SYDVKM. V lost 5 bases and J 10 bases, leaving 15 bases between the germline ends. The CDR3 has 13 amino acids. Only in-frame clones appear in the TCRdb table, and some are missing; sequencing was by immunoSEQ multiplex PCR. The table lists under 100,000 clones, about 82% of them singletons. This sequence joins TRBV28 and TRBJ1-5; D remains ambiguous. The source material was peripheral blood. The clonotype was recovered from a woman in her 70s with active or convalescent COVID-19. The CDR3 DNA reads TGTGCCAGCAGTCCCCCGATCCGGGGTCCCCAGCATTTT. It yields the protein CASSPPIRGPQHF.